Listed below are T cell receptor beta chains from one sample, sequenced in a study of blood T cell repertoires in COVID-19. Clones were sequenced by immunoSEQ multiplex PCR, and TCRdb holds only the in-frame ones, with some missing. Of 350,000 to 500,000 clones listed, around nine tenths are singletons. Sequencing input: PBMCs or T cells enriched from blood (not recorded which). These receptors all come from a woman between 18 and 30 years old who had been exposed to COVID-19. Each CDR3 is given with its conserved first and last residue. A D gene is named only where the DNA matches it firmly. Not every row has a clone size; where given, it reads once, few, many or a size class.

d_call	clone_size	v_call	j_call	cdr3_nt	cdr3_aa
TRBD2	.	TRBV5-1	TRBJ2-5	TGCGCCAGCAGCCCGGGACTAGCGGGGGGACTTGAAGAGACCCAGTACTTC	CASSPGLAGGLEETQYF
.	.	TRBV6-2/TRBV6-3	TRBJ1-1	TGTGCCAGCAGCCGCCCTCGGACAGTGAACACTGAAGCTTTCTTT	CASSRPRTVNTEAFF
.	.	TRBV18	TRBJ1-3	TGTGCCAGCTCACAATACGGGGAAGGCTCTGGAAACACCATATATTTT	CASSQYGEGSGNTIYF
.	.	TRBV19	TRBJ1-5	TGTGCCAGTAGTATAGACAGTGGGGCTAATCAGCCCCAGCATTTT	CASSIDSGANQPQHF
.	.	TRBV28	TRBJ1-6	TGTGCCGGGGGGGAGACAGGCGACTATAATTCACCCCTCCACTTT	CAGGETGDYNSPLHF
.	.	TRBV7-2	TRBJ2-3	TGTGCCAGCACCGCGGGGCAGTACACAGATACGCAGTATTTT	CASTAGQYTDTQYF
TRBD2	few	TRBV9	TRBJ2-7	TGTGCCAGCAGCCCCCTAGGGGGATACTTGACTAGCGGAACCTACGAGCAGTACTTC	CASSPLGGYLTSGTYEQYF
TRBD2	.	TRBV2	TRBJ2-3	TGTGCCAGCAGTAGCCAGGGAGGGGCCACAGATACGCAGTATTTT	CASSSQGGATDTQYF
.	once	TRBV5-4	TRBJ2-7	TGTGCCAGCAGCTTGGGTCAAAAGGAGGAGTACTTC	CASSLGQKEEYF
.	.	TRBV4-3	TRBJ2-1	TGCGCCAGCAGCCAAGCCCCCGCGGTATATGAGCAGTTCTTC	CASSQAPAVYEQFF
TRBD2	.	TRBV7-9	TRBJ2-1	TGTGCCAGCCTAAGCGGGACTTCCTACAATGAGCAGTTCTTC	CASLSGTSYNEQFF
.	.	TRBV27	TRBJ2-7	TGTGCCAGCAGTTTATCCGGGGGGCGCATCCACGAGCAGTACTTC	CASSLSGGRIHEQYF
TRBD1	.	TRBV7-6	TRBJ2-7	TGTGCCAGCAGCTTAGCTGGGACAGGGGGGATGTACGAGCAGTACTTC	CASSLAGTGGMYEQYF
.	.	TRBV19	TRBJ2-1	TGTGCCACACAGGCTAGCGCCGACCCCAGTGAGCAGTTCTTC	CATQASADPSEQFF
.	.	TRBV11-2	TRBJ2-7	TGTGCCAGCAGCCTTCAGCGAACCTACGAGCAGTACTTC	CASSLQRTYEQYF
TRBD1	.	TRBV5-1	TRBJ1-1	TGCGCCAGCAGCCCCGGACAGGGGGCATGGGTGGACACTGAAGCTTTCTTT	CASSPGQGAWVDTEAFF
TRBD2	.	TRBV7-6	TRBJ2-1	TGTGCCAGCAGCTTAGCGCAGGGACTAGTGACCTACAATGAGCAGTTCTTC	CASSLAQGLVTYNEQFF
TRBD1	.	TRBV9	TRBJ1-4	TGTGCCAGCAGCCCCCGGGACAGGGGGTTTTTACTGTTTTTT	CASSPRDRGFLLFF
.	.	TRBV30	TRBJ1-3	TGTGCCTGGAGTGACCTCTCCGACAGCAGCTCTGGAAACACCATATATTTT	CAWSDLSDSSSGNTIYF
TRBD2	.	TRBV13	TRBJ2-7	TGTGCCAGCAGCAAAAGGCCCCTAGCGGGAGGTGATTACTACGAGCAGTACTTC	CASSKRPLAGGDYYEQYF
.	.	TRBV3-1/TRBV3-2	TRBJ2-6	TGTGCCAGCAGCAACCAGGGTTTCTGGGCCAACGTCCTGACTTTC	CASSNQGFWANVLTF
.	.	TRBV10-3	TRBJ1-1	TGTGCCATCAGTGAGAGTGACAGGACTAACACTGAAGCTTTCTTT	CAISESDRTNTEAFF
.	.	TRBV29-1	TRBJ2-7	TGCAGCGTTCGGACACCCTACGAGCAGTACTTC	CSVRTPYEQYF
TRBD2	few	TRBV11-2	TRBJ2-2	TGTGCCAGCAGCGCTAGGACTAGCGGGAGGACCGGGGAGCTGTTTTTT	CASSARTSGRTGELFF
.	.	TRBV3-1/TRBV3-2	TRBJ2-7	TGTGCCAGCAGCCAAGAACCGGTGGGGGGTAAAGAGCAGTACTTC	CASSQEPVGGKEQYF
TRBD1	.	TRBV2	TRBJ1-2	TGTGCCAGCACGCTCGGGACAGGGGTGGGCTACACCTTC	CASTLGTGVGYTF
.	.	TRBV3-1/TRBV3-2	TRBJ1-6	TGTGCCAGCAGTCGGACAGATTATAATTCACCCCTCCACTTT	CASSRTDYNSPLHF
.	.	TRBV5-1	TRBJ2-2	TGCGCCAGCAGCTGGGCGGGGCCCTACTCGAACACCGGGGAGCTGTTTTTT	CASSWAGPYSNTGELFF
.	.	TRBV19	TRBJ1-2	TGTGCCAGTCTCACCACCAGGACAGCCAACTATGGCTACACCTTC	CASLTTRTANYGYTF
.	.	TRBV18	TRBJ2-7	TGTGCCAGCTCTCCGGGGGTCGACTACGAGCAGTACTTC	CASSPGVDYEQYF
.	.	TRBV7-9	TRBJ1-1	TGTGCCAGCAGCCGCGGGGCCCAAATAGCTTTCTTT	CASSRGAQIAFF
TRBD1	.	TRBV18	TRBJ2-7	TGTGCCAGCTCACCTCCGGGACAGGGTTCCTACGAGCAGTACTTC	CASSPPGQGSYEQYF
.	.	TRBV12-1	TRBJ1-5	TGTGCCAGCAGCTTTTGTAGGACCGAGGGTGATCATAGCAATCAGCCCCAGCATTTT	CASSFCRTEGDHSNQPQHF
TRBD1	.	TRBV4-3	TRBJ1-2	TGCGCCAGCAGCCAAGAGACAGGGGGTTCCCTCTATGGCTACACCTTC	CASSQETGGSLYGYTF
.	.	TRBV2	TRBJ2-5	TGTGCCAGCAGTGAAGTTAGGGGAGAGACCCAGTACTTC	CASSEVRGETQYF
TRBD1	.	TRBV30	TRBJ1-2	TGTGCCTGGCTTACAGGGGGCTATGGCTACACCTTC	CAWLTGGYGYTF
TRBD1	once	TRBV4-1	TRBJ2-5	TGCGCCAGCAGCCAAGAAAAGACAGGGGCCAAGGTGGCCCAGTACTTC	CASSQEKTGAKVAQYF
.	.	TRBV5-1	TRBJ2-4	TGCGCCAGCAGCTTGGAATGGGAGGGGGACATTCAGTACTTC	CASSLEWEGDIQYF
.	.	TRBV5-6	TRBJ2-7	TGTGCCAGCAGCTTGCCCATCGGGGGTCGCGAGCAGTACTTC	CASSLPIGGREQYF
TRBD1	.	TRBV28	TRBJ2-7	TGTGCCAGCAGTTTATTCGGGACAGGGGATAGGTACGAGCAGTACTTC	CASSLFGTGDRYEQYF
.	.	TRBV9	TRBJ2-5	TGTGCCAGCAGCACAGGGAAAGAGACCCAGTACTTC	CASSTGKETQYF
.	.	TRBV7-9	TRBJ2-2	TGTGCCAGCAACCTCCCGGGGGAGGATTACACCGGGGAGCTGTTTTTT	CASNLPGEDYTGELFF